A single sample is the source of the 27 T cell receptor beta chains below, sequenced in a study of response to subunit inactivated influenza vaccine. TCRdb recomputed calls from the RT-PCR reads with MiXCR, one row per CDR3 protein. The sample consists of about 570,000 distinct CDR3 sequences, approximately 10% of them appearing once. This same sample was also part of a study on T cells expressing NK-cell markers. That source adds: 5'RACE template switching with UMIs produced the TCR beta cDNA.

This specimen was PBMCs from blood, taken on the day of vaccination. The receptor source for this set is a man aged 45-60 years who received an inactivated influenza vaccine.

Only a few counts were recorded for this clonotype. The chain recombines TRBV3-1 with TRBJ1-1, with 7 positions matching TRBD1. The CDR3 runs 13 residues. Germline lookup yields CDR1 LGHDT and CDR2 YNNKEL (reference sequence). The junction had 7 bases not matched to a gene; V was cut back by 8 bases and J by 4 bases. The CDR3 loop is CASFGAGGTEAFF. CDR3 sequence (DNA): TGTGCCAGCTTCGGGGCAGGGGGCACTGAAGCTTTCTTT.

At least ten counts were recorded for this clonotype. V usage is TRBV4-3 and J usage is TRBJ1-6; D is unresolved. Trimming stripped 0 bases from V and 8 bases from J, with 11 bases between. Germline lookup yields CDR1 LGHNA and CDR2 YSLEER. The length of the CDR3 is 15 residues. DNA of the CDR3: TGCGCCAGCAGCCAAGATTGGGTAGTGGATTCACCCCTCCACTTT. Amino acids: CASSQDWVVDSPLHF.

This chain joins TRBV18 and TRBJ2-2; TRBD1 aligns across 10 bases. The CDR3 has 15 amino acids. CDR1 is KGHSH and CDR2 is LQKENI in the germline V gene. Trimming at V came to 3 bases and at J to 7 bases, leaving 5 bases not matched to a gene. This chain's CDR3 is CASSPTGGEIGELFF. In nucleotides, the CDR3 is TGTGCCAGCTCACCGACAGGGGGCGAAATCGGGGAGCTGTTTTTT. The full variable domain, its missing parts supplied by reference TRBV18 and TRBJ2-2, is NAGVMQNPRHLVRRRGQEARLRCSPMKGHSHVYWYRQLPEEGLKFMVYLQKENIIDESGMPKERFSAEFPKEGPSILRIQQVVRGDSAAYFCASSPTGGEIGELFFGEGSRLTVL.

This rearrangement joins TRBV5-1 to TRBJ1-2; D not certain. The CDR3 loop spans 13 amino acids. In germline, CDR1 is SGHRS, CDR2 YFSETQ. V lost 3 bases and J lost 5, with 11 bases in between. The CDR3 loop is CASSSQTEYGYTF. The CDR3 coding sequence is TGCGCCAGCAGCTCCCAGACGGAATATGGCTACACCTTC.

This clonotype appeared a few times. This chain links TRBV20-1 with TRBJ1-1, with D unresolved. The ends were cut back, 6 bases at V and 4 bases at J, with 18 bases in the middle. Germline lookup yields CDR1 DFQATT and CDR2 SNEGSKA (reference sequence). The CDR3 covers 14 residues. The CDR3: CSAPGSAFRTEAFF. The DNA of the CDR3 is TGCAGTGCCCCCGGGTCGGCCTTTCGCACTGAAGCTTTCTTT.

Worth noting for this clonotype: This sequence may be a read error, since a much larger clone differs from it by one base. This sequence joins TRBV6-6 and TRBJ2-7; no definite D call. Germline values: CDR1 MNHNY, CDR2 SVGAGI (reference sequence). CDR3 size: 12 residues. Trimming took 6 bases from V and 8 from J, leaving 14 bases between them. The CDR3 is CASSPGRNKQYF. The CDR3 DNA reads TGTGCCAGCAGCCCCGGACGGAACAAGCAGTACTTC.

This clonotype was counted only a few times. J is TRBJ2-5 and V is TRBV6-5, with TRBD2 matching over 9 bases. Germline V gene sequence: CDR1 MNHEY, CDR2 SVGAGI. Trimming took 2 bases from V and 7 from J; bases not matched to a gene: 8. The CDR3 sequence is 15 residues long. The CDR3 here is CASSYEAGGQLTQYF. CDR3 nucleotide sequence: TGTGCCAGCAGTTACGAGGCGGGGGGGCAGTTGACCCAGTACTTC.

The V gene is TRBV12-3 or TRBV12-4, the J gene TRBJ1-5; D gene unclear. V was pared by 3 bases and J by 8 bases, with 11 bases between. CDR3 length: 13 residues. The CDR3: CASSFWGGKPQHF. Here the CDR3 DNA reads TGTGCCAGCAGTTTCTGGGGAGGGAAGCCCCAGCATTTT.

This clonotype was picked up a small number of times. The J gene is TRBJ1-5, the V gene TRBV6-5; D is perhaps TRBD1 (6 bases). From germline, CDR1 is MNHEY and CDR2 SVGAGI. This CDR3 is built from 18 residues. V was clipped by 0 bases and J by 0 bases, with 15 bases between them. In DNA form, the CDR3 reads TGTGCCAGCAGTTACTCACACCGCGGACAGTTTAGCAATCAGCCCCAGCATTTT. Translation gives CASSYSHRGQFSNQPQHF.

This clonotype was seen a few times. The chain has TRBV7-9 and TRBJ2-1; 9 positions agree with TRBD2. Trimming at V came to 4 bases and at J to 5 bases, leaving 6 bases not matched to a gene. Germline CDR1 is SEHNR and CDR2 is FQNEAQ (reference sequence). The CDR3 runs to 15 residues. CDR3 nucleotide sequence: TGTGCCAGCAGCTACTTAGCGGGAGTACACAATGAGCAGTTCTTC. Its translation is CASSYLAGVHNEQFF. The whole variable domain, filled in from reference TRBV7-9 and TRBJ2-1, reads DTGVSQNPRHKITKRGQNVTFRCDPISEHNRLYWYRQTLGQGPEFLTYFQNEAQLEKSRLLSDRFSAERPKGSFSTLEIQRTEQGDSAMYLCASSYLAGVHNEQFFGPGTRLTVL.

This clonotype was seen a handful of times. V usage is TRBV19 and J usage is TRBJ2-2; TRBD2 matches at 13 bases. There are 16 residues in the CDR3. The V gene end was trimmed by 8 bases and the J gene end by 6 bases; junction bases not matched to a gene: 9. Germline V gene lookup returns CDR1 LNHDA and CDR2 SQIVND (reference sequence). The CDR3 protein is CASRRTSGSRAGELFF. The CDR3 nucleotides are TGTGCCAGTCGGAGGACTAGCGGGAGTCGAGCCGGGGAGCTGTTTTTT.

The table lists this clonotype with a few counts. The DNA of the CDR3 is TGTGCCAGCGTGATGAGTTACGAGCAGTACTTC. Its protein product is CASVMSYEQYF. This chain joins TRBV2 and TRBJ2-7; no clear D. CDR1 SNHLY and CDR2 FYNNEI come from the germline V gene. There are 11 residues in the CDR3. The V gene lost 8 bases and the J gene lost 4 bases, with 9 bases spanning the gap.

The chain combines TRBV28 with TRBJ2-1; no firm D call. With 5 bases removed from V and 2 bases from J, the gap between germline ends came to 7 bases. CDR1 MDHEN and CDR2 SYDVKM come from the germline V gene. This CDR3 is 13 amino acids long. The DNA of the CDR3 is TGTGCCAGCAGTCCAAGTCCCTACAATGAGCAGTTCTTC. Encoded protein: CASSPSPYNEQFF.

This clonotype was observed a handful of times. The chain has TRBV5-1 and TRBJ2-1; 11 bases fit TRBD2. In germline, CDR1 is SGHRS, CDR2 YFSETQ. V shed 0 bases, J shed 2 bases, and the junction held 4 bases outside the gene matches. The CDR3 contains 17 residues. DNA for the CDR3: TGCGCCAGCAGCTTGGTAGGTAGCGGGGGGGCCTACAATGAGCAGTTCTTC. The encoded protein is CASSLVGSGGAYNEQFF.

There are a few counts of this clonotype. The rearrangement links TRBV12-3 or TRBV12-4 to TRBJ2-1; D could derive from TRBD1 or TRBD2 (5 bases each). The length of the CDR3 is 14 residues. The germline V and J ends were trimmed by 3 bases and 10 bases, with 16 bases remaining between them. CDR3: CASSFRAGTQEQFF. CDR3 in DNA: TGTGCCAGCAGTTTCCGGGCAGGGACGCAGGAGCAGTTCTTC.

The V gene is TRBV15, the J gene TRBJ2-5; D is unclear. Germline loops: CDR1 LNHNV, CDR2 YYDKDF (reference sequence). There are 14 residues in the CDR3. Trimming took 5 bases from V and 7 from J, leaving 17 bases between them. CDR3 DNA sequence: TGTGCCACCAGCGGGCGCGTGTCCCAGGTGACCCAGTACTTC. This gives the protein CATSGRVSQVTQYF.

V usage is TRBV28 and J usage is TRBJ2-3; 9 bases map to TRBD1. J was trimmed by 2 bases and V by 6 bases; bases with no gene match: 9. The V gene's germline CDR1 is MDHEN and CDR2 SYDVKM. The CDR3 contains 16 residues. CDR3 protein: CASSSTGTGPTDTQYF. The CDR3 DNA follows: TGTGCCAGCAGCTCTACCGGGACAGGGCCCACAGATACGCAGTATTTT.

This clonotype was detected only a few times. This sequence joins TRBV6-1 and TRBJ2-7; 8 bases agree with TRBD1. Germline V CDR1 and CDR2: MNHNS, SASEGT. This CDR3 contains 14 residues. Germline trimming cut 6 bases from V and 0 bases from J; bases unmatched to any gene: 4. This chain's CDR3 is CASRLGQASYEQYF. CDR3 DNA sequence: TGTGCCAGCAGATTGGGACAGGCCTCCTACGAGCAGTACTTC.

In this sample, this clonotype turned up a few times. V usage is TRBV6-5 and J usage is TRBJ2-5; D is uncertain. In germline, CDR1 is MNHEY, CDR2 SVGAGI. The V gene lost 0 bases and the J gene lost 3 bases, with 8 bases spanning the gap. The CDR3 consists of 14 residues. The CDR3 DNA reads TGTGCCAGCAGTTACTCGCACAGCGAAGAGACCCAGTACTTC. Translating it yields CASSYSHSEETQYF.

The chain uses TRBV7-2 and TRBJ1-4; tentative D call: TRBD1 (5 bases). The V gene lost 3 bases and the J gene lost 7 bases, with 9 bases spanning the gap. This CDR3 spans 13 amino acids. The germline CDR1 and CDR2 sequences are SGHTA and FQGNSA. CDR3 in DNA: TGTGCCAGCAGCTTCGGGACGGTTGAAAAACTGTTTTTT. This encodes CASSFGTVEKLFF.

This chain uses TRBV3-1 with TRBJ2-1; D is unclear. V was trimmed by 0 bases and J by 6 bases, leaving 6 bases between them. The CDR3 runs to 13 residues. Germline CDR1 and CDR2: LGHDT and YNNKEL (reference sequence). CDR3 bases: TGTGCCAGCAGCCAAGACAGGCCCAATGAGCAGTTCTTC. It yields the protein CASSQDRPNEQFF.

This clonotype was seen more than once but under ten times. The genes are TRBV6-1 and TRBJ2-6, with D unresolved. The CDR3 loop spans 17 amino acids. V lost 3 bases to trimming and J lost 0 bases, with 12 bases between them. Germline CDR1 and CDR2: MNHNS and SASEGT. CDR3 nucleotide sequence: TGTGCCAGCAGTGACGACTTCTCGAGCTCTGGGGCCAACGTCCTGACTTTC. Protein: CASSDDFSSSGANVLTF.

This clonotype has more than one count but fewer than ten. The chain is built from TRBV29-1 and TRBJ2-7; perhaps TRBD1 as D (5 bases). The germline V gene encodes CDR1 SQVTM and CDR2 ANQGSEA. V lost 7 bases and J lost 3, with 10 bases in between. This CDR3 is 11 amino acids long. DNA for the CDR3: TGCAGCGCCGGACAATACTACGAGCAGTACTTC. This codes for CSAGQYYEQYF.

This chain uses TRBV7-9 with TRBJ2-1; D ambiguous. The CDR3 has 14 residues. CDR1 is SEHNR and CDR2 is FQNEAQ in the germline V gene (reference sequence). V lost 2 bases and J lost 9, with 14 bases in between. The CDR3 reads CASSLIFVWGEQFF. The DNA of the CDR3 is TGTGCCAGCAGCTTAATCTTTGTGTGGGGTGAGCAGTTCTTC.

This clonotype was seen only a few times. The chain combines TRBV7-9 with TRBJ2-7, with D uncertain. V was pared by 5 bases and J by 2 bases, with 13 bases between. The CDR3 consists of 14 residues. Germline V CDR1 and CDR2: SEHNR, FQNEAQ (reference sequence). CDR3 amino acids: CASSLRSSPYEQYF. The DNA for the CDR3 is TGTGCCAGCAGCCTTAGATCGTCCCCCTACGAGCAGTACTTC.

This chain joins TRBV2 and TRBJ2-3; 13 positions agree with TRBD2. Germline CDR1 SNHLY, CDR2 FYNNEI. Germline trimming cut 7 bases from V and 4 bases from J; bases unmatched to any gene: 8. CDR3 length: 16 residues. The CDR3 bases are TGTGCCAGCATCCTGGGACTAGCGGGGCGGGCAGATACGCAGTATTTT. Translation gives CASILGLAGRADTQYF.

This clonotype was detected only a few times. The chain recombines TRBV3-1 with TRBJ2-1; no firm D call. Germline V CDR1 and CDR2: LGHDT, YNNKEL (reference sequence). V was pared by 1 base and J by 0 bases, with 13 bases between. The CDR3 spans 17 residues. Here the CDR3 DNA reads TGTGCCAGCAGCCAAGTTTTCTCAGACGTCTCCTACAATGAGCAGTTCTTC. Amino acid sequence: CASSQVFSDVSYNEQFF.